The present entry profiles one TCR beta chain with its context. Its antigen is undetermined. Just one base apart from a much larger clone, this may be a read error. Arm-PCR of CDR3 regions and iRepertoire HTBI primers were used to build TCR beta libraries. One entry per CDR3 protein results from TCRdb running MiXCR on the multiplex PCR reads. In the table there are 360,000 or so distinct CDR3 sequences, under 20% of which are singletons. Sample time point: newly diagnosed GD, antithyroid drugs for less than 3 months. After RNA was extracted from PBMCs, the TCR library was made from it. The germline CDR1 and CDR2 sequences are SEHNR and FQNEAQ (reference sequence). V shed 0 bases and J shed 3 bases, with 14 bases lying between them. The CDR3 loop spans 17 amino acids. The data derive from a study of regulatory T cells in long-lasting Graves disease. Study results and limitations: Persistent Graves' patients showed less TCR diversity than newly diagnosed ones.

The same specimen was also included in a second study, on T cells in Graves' hyperthyroidism and ophthalmopathy. Turning to that study: Initially, a first-round RT-PCR of the TCR CDR3 employed the HTBI primer set.

The source of this sequence is a woman younger than 30 with Graves disease. The sequencing here drew on peripheral blood mononuclear cells (PBMCs), taken at new diagnosis, from a patient treated with antithyroid drugs. This chain joins TRBV7-9 and TRBJ1-4; no reliable D call. CDR3 nucleotide sequence: TGTGCCAGCAGCTTAGCACAGATTATAAGGGCTAATGAAAAACTGTTTTTT. Translation: CASSLAQIIRANEKLFF.